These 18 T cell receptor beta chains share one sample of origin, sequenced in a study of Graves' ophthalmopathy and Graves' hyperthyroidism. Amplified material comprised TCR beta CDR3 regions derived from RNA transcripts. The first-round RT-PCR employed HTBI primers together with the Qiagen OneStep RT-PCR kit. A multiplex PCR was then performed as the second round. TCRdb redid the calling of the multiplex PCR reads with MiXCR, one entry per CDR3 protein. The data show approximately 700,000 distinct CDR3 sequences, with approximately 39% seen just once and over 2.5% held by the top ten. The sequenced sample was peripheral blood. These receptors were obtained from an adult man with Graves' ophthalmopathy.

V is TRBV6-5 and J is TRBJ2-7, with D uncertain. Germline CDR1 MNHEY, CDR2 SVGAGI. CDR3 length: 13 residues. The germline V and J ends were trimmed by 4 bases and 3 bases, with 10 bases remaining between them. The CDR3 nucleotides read TGTGCCAGCAGTTTCTCGGCTGACTACGAGCAGTACTTC. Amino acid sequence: CASSFSADYEQYF.

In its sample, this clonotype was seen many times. The CDR3 here is CASSYRQSPNEKLFF. The CDR3 DNA is TGTGCCAGTAGTTACAGACAGAGCCCTAATGAAAAACTGTTTTTT. The J gene is TRBJ1-4, the V gene TRBV19, with D possibly matching TRBD1 (5 bases). CDR1 is LNHDA, CDR2 SQIVND, per germline (reference sequence). The CDR3 consists of 15 residues. With 5 bases removed from V and 3 bases from J, the gap between germline ends came to 13 bases.

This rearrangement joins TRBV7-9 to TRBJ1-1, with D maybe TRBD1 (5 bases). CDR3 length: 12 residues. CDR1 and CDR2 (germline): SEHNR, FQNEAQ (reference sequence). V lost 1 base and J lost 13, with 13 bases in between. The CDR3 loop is CASSLGGATVFF. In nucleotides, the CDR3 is TGTGCCAGCAGCTTAGGCGGGGCAACGGTTTTCTTT.

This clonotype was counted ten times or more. The CDR3 DNA is TGTGCCAGCAGCTGGCTCGGGGACTCCTACGAGCAGTACTTC. This translates into CASSWLGDSYEQYF. This chain uses TRBV7-8 with TRBJ2-7; TRBD2 is a possible D gene (5 bases). The CDR3 totals 14 residues. Germline V lookup: CDR1 SGHVS, CDR2 FQNEAQ. Trimming shortened V by 4 bases and J by 0 bases, and 10 bases separated the two germline ends.

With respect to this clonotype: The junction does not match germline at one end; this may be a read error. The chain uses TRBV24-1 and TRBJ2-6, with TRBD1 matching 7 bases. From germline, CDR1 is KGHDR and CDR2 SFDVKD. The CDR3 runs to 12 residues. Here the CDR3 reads CATSATGSTEAF. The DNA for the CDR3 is TGTGCCACCAGTGCGACAGGGAGCACTGAAGCTTTC.

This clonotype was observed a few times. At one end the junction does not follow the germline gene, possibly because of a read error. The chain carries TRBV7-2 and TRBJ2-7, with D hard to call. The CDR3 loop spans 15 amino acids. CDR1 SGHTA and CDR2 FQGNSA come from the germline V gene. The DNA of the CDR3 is TGCGCCAGCAGCCAAGATCCCGGCAGTACCTACGAGCAGTACTTC. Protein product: CASSQDPGSTYEQYF.

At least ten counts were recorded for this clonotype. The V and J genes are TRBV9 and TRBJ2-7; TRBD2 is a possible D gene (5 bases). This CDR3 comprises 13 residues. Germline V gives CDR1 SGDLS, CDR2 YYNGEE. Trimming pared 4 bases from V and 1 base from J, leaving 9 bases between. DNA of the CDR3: TGTGCCAGCAGCCCGGGGAAGTCCTACGAGCAGTACTTC. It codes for CASSPGKSYEQYF.

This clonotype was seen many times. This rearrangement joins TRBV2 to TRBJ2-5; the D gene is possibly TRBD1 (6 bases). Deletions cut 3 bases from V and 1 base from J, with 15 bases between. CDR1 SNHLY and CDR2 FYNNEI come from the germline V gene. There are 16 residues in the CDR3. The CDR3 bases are TGTGCCAGCAGTGATGGTGCAGGGGCATTCCAAGAGACCCAGTACTTC. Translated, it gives CASSDGAGAFQETQYF.

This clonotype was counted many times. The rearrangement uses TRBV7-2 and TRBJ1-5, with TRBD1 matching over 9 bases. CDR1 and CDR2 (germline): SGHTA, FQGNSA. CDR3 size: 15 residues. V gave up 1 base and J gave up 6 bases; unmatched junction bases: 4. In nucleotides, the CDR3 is TGTGCCAGCAGCTTAGTACAGGGGGCGAGTCAGCCCCAGCATTTT. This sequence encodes CASSLVQGASQPQHF.

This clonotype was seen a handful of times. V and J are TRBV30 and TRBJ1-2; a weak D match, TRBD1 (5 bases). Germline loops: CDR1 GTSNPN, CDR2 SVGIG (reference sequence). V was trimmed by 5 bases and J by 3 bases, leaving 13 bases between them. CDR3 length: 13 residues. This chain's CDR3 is CAWAYGTDYGYTF. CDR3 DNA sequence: TGTGCCTGGGCCTACGGGACGGACTATGGCTACACCTTC.

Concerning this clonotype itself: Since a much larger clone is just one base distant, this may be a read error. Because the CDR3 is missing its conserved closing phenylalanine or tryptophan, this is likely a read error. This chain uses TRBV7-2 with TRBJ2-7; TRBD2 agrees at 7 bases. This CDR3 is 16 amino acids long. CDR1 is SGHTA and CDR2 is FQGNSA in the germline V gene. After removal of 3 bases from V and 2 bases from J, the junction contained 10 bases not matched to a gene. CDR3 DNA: TGTGCCAGCAGCTTGGGAGGGACGGCCTCGGCCTACGAGCAGTACCTC. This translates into CASSLGGTASAYEQYL.

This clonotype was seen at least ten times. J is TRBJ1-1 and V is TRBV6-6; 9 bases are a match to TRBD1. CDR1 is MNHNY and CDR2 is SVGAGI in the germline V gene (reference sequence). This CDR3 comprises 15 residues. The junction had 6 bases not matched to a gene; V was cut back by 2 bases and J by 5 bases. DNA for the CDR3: TGTGCCAGCAGTTACACAGGGGGCTCGGGGACTGAAGCTTTCTTT. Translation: CASSYTGGSGTEAFF.

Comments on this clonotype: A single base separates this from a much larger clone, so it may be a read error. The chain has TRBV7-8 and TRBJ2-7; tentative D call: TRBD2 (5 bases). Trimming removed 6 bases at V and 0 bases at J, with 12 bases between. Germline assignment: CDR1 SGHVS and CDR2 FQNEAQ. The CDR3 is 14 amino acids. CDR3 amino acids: CASRDSGCSYEQYF. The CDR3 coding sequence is TGTGCCAGCAGGGATTCGGGGTGCTCCTACGAGCAGTACTTC.

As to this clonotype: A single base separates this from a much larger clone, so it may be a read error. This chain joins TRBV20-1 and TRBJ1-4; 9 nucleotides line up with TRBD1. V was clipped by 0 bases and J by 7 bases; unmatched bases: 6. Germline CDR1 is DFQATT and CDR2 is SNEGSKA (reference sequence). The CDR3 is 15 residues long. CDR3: CSARERTGEGEKLFF. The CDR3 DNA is TGCAGTGCTAGAGAAAGGACAGGGGAAGGTGAAAAACTGTTTTTT.

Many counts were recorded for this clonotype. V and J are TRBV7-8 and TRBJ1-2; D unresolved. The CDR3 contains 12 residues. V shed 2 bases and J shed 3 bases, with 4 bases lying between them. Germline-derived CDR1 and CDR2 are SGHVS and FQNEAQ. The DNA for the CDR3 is TGTGCCAGCAGCTTACAGGACTATGGCTACACCTTC. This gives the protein CASSLQDYGYTF.

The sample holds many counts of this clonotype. CDR3 sequence (DNA): TGCAGTGCCGGACTAGGAATCGGCGAGCAGTACTTC. This encodes CSAGLGIGEQYF. The V gene is TRBV20-1, the J gene TRBJ2-7; 7 bases are a match to TRBD2. CDR1 and CDR2 (germline): DFQATT, SNEGSKA (reference sequence). CDR3 length: 12 amino acids. The V and J ends lost 6 bases and 6 bases, in that order; junction bases with no gene match: 8.

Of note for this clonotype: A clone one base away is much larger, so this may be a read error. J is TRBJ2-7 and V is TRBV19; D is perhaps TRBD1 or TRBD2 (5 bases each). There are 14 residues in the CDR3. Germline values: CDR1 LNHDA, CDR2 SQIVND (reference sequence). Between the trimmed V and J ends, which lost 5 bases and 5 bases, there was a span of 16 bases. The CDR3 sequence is CASSDAQGVHEQYF. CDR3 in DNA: TGTGCCAGTAGTGATGCCCAGGGAGTTCACGAGCAGTACTTC.

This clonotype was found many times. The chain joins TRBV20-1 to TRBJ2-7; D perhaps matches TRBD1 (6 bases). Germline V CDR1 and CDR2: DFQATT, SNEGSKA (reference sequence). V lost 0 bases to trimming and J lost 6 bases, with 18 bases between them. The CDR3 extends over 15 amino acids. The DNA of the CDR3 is TGCAGTGCTAGAGATCCTGTGGGGGCTTCGGTCGAGCAGTACTTC. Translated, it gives CSARDPVGASVEQYF.